The 9 T cell receptor beta chains in this list originate from one sample, sequenced in a study of technical replicates of blood from a handful of donors. Data came from immunoSEQ multiplex PCR; TCRdb stores just in-frame clones and leaves some out. The repertoire holds some 77,000 clones, with about 86% as singletons. Sequencing used PBMCs. These receptors were obtained from a human donor in good health. Some clones in this sample may be carry-over from other donors' samples.

V is TRBV6-6 and J is TRBJ2-7; the D gene is possibly TRBD2 (5 bases). Deletions cut 2 bases from V and 0 bases from J, with 14 bases between. CDR1 and CDR2 (germline): MNHNY, SVGAGI (reference sequence). The CDR3 runs to 16 residues. The CDR3 sequence is CASSYPERESSYEQYF. The CDR3 nucleotides read TGTGCCAGCAGTTACCCGGAGAGGGAGAGCTCCTACGAGCAGTACTTC.

This clone was counted a single time. The genes are TRBV7-2 and TRBJ2-5, with 7 bases fitting TRBD2. Germline trimming cut 9 bases from V and 0 bases from J; bases unmatched to any gene: 4. This CDR3 comprises 13 residues. The V gene's germline CDR1 is SGHTA and CDR2 FQGNSA. This chain's CDR3 is CASQRGHQETQYF. CDR3 nucleotides: TGTGCCAGTCAGCGGGGCCACCAAGAGACCCAGTACTTC.

This clone was counted a single time. The chain couples TRBV9 to TRBJ2-7; perhaps TRBD1 as D (6 bases). This CDR3 spans 14 amino acids. CDR1 and CDR2 (germline): SGDLS, YYNGEE. Trimming removed 7 bases at V and 1 base at J, with 15 bases between. The CDR3 reads CASCHWDKSYEQYF. The CDR3 DNA follows: TGTGCCAGCTGTCATTGGGACAAGTCCTACGAGCAGTACTTC.

The chain employs TRBV7-2 and TRBJ2-2; 8 bases map to TRBD2. The CDR3 runs to 14 residues. Germline CDR1 is SGHTA and CDR2 is FQGNSA. Germline trimming cut 5 bases from V and 6 bases from J; bases unmatched to any gene: 5. CDR3 DNA: TGTGCCAGCAGCCCGGGACTAGGGTCCGGGGAGCTGTTTTTT. As protein: CASSPGLGSGELFF.

The rearrangement joins TRBV5-8 to TRBJ1-5; D unresolved. Germline V gene data show CDR1 as SGHTS and CDR2 as YDEGEE. Deletions cut 7 bases from V and 4 bases from J, with 15 bases between. This CDR3 contains 14 residues. The CDR3 coding sequence is TGTGCCAGCCGGTCCCGGGATGGGAATCAGCCCCAGCATTTT. Encoded protein: CASRSRDGNQPQHF. Based on the CDR3 plus reference TRBV5-8 and TRBJ1-5, the full variable domain is EAGVTQSPTHLIKTRGQQATLRCSPISGHTSVYWYQQALGLGLQFLLWYDEGEERNRGNFPPRFSGRQFPNYSSELNVNALELEDSALYLCASRSRDGNQPQHFGDGTRLSIL.

This clone appeared a single time. DNA for the CDR3: TGTGCCTGGACTCCGGGACAGGGGATCGAGCAGTACTTC. This gives the protein CAWTPGQGIEQYF. The chain is built from TRBV30 and TRBJ2-7, with 10 bases aligning to TRBD1. In germline, CDR1 is GTSNPN, CDR2 SVGIG (reference sequence). V lost 4 bases and J lost 6; bases outside the gene matches: 6. The CDR3 covers 13 residues.

The chain uses TRBV5-6 and TRBJ1-3, with D possibly matching TRBD1 (6 bases). This CDR3 is built from 17 residues. The ends were cut back, 0 bases at V and 0 bases at J, with 13 bases in the middle. Germline V gene lookup returns CDR1 SGHDT and CDR2 YYEEEE. In DNA, the CDR3 is TGTGCCAGCAGCTTGGAGGCAGGGGCCTACTCTGGAAACACCATATATTTT. Protein: CASSLEAGAYSGNTIYF.

The chain links TRBV7-9 to TRBJ2-1, with D perhaps TRBD1 (6 bases). The CDR3 consists of 14 residues. V was shortened by 1 base and J by 2 bases, with 6 bases between the two germline ends. The germline V gene has CDR1 SEHNR and CDR2 FQNEAQ (reference sequence). Written as DNA, the CDR3 is TGTGCCAGCAGCTTAGGGGGGCCCTACAATGAGCAGTTCTTC. Translating gives CASSLGGPYNEQFF.

This clone has only a few counts. The J gene is TRBJ2-7, the V gene TRBV21-1; TRBD2 is the table's D call and was not checked against the DNA. TRBV21-1 is deemed a pseudogene. The CDR3 runs 15 residues. DNA of the CDR3: TGTGCCAGCAGCAAAGTTGAGCGGAACCCCTACGAGCAGTACTTC. It codes for CASSKVERNPYEQYF.